This T cell receptor (beta chain) was identified in a study of metastatic and nonmetastatic thyroid tumors. Across the whole study: Malignant thyroid and benign thyroid patients provided blood and tumor or nodule tissue whose repertoires were compared.

No treatment of any kind had been given to any patient before thyroid surgery. This clone occurred a few times. Authors' processing steps: To classify distant metastasis in papillary thyroid cancer, a model was built from CDR3 differences across clinicopathological groups. Using MiXCR, TCRdb reanalyzed the PCR reads. TCRdb's processing, not the authors', yielded these V and J calls. The table records around 50,000 clones, just under 30% of them present only once. The germline V gene encodes CDR1 LGHNT and CDR2 FRNRAP. The CDR3 consists of 12 residues. Trimming pared 4 bases from V and 8 bases from J, leaving 9 bases between.

The clonotype was recovered from a female donor with papillary thyroid cancer or a benign thyroid nodule (not recorded which). Some clones in this sample may be carry-over from other donors' samples. The V gene is TRBV12-5, the J gene TRBJ2-1; possibly TRBD1 for D (6 bases). The sequenced sample was blood. This CDR3 is CASGYRDHEQFF. CDR3 nucleotides: TGTGCTAGTGGTTACAGGGATCATGAGCAGTTCTTC.